What follows describes a single T cell receptor beta chain. Its antigen is currently unknown. The sample belongs to a study of cytomegalovirus exposure and HLA in healthy donors. PCR was performed using 60 Vbeta and 13 Jbeta primers. The table came from immunoSEQ multiplex PCR; TCRdb's copy has only in-frame clones and leaves some out. This table has about 89,000 clones, 55% to 65% appearing once. Whole-study findings and limits: Segments of the TCR beta V type were, in most cases, productive about 90% or about 30% of the time in an earlier analysis.

This CDR3 contains 17 residues. With 3 bases removed from V and 0 bases from J, the gap between germline ends came to 15 bases. CDR1 MNHNS and CDR2 SASEGT come from the germline V gene. The genes are TRBV6-1 and TRBJ2-4, with a tentative D call TRBD2 (7 bases). What was sequenced was PBMCs. The source is a human donor in good health. DNA for the CDR3: TGTGCCAGCAGTGACTTTGGGGGGGGCCTAGCCAAAAACATTCAGTACTTC. The encoded protein is CASSDFGGGLAKNIQYF.